The present T cell receptor beta chain was sequenced within a study of blood T cell repertoires in COVID-19. Study overall: COVID-19 samples, acute and convalescent, were from the United States, Italy and Spain. The analysed material was cDNA or gDNA that came from T cells, B-cell-depleted T cells, or PBMCs.

In germline, CDR1 is SNHLY, CDR2 FYNNEI. V shed 4 bases and J shed 7 bases, with 8 bases lying between them. CDR3 length: 13 amino acids. In the authors' workflow: Amplifying reference gene primers gave estimates of nucleated cell counts. The repertoire was sequenced with immunoSEQ multiplex PCR; TCRdb's copy has only in-frame clones and lacks some. That table is the source of V, J and clone size, and D and trimming were worked out from the DNA. This repertoire shows 130,000 to 150,000 clones, around 80% found once; its top ten account for 9.5% to 13%. Sample: peripheral blood. V and J are TRBV2 and TRBJ1-6, with D unclear. The receptor comes from a man aged 55 to 70 with active or convalescent COVID-19. CDR3 residues: CASSGAENSPLHF. CDR3 sequence (DNA): TGTGCCAGCAGTGGGGCAGAAAATTCACCCCTCCACTTT. Looking up the rest from reference TRBV2 and TRBJ1-6 gives the full variable domain: EPEVTQTPSHQVTQMGQEVILRCVPISNHLYFYWYRQILGQKVEFLVSFYNNEISEKSEIFDDQFSVERPDGSNFTLKIRSTKLEDSAMYFCASSGAENSPLHFGNGTRLTVT.